Given below is one TCR beta chain in context. The antigen is unknown. These data come from a study of siplizumab effects on memory and regulatory T cells. The repertoire was sequenced with immunoSEQ multiplex PCR; TCRdb's copy has only in-frame clones and lacks some. The sample records 70,000 to 95,000 clones, 93% being singletons. Findings and caveats of the study: Treg origin accounted for an average of roughly 70% of mappable alloreactive CD4+ clones with siplizumab and less than 30% in controls.

This TCR was recovered from a human donor in good health. Input material: CD8+ T cells sorted from blood.

The CDR3 DNA sequence: TGTGCCAGCAGTCTAGCGCGGTACAATGAGCAGTTCTTC. Its protein is CASSLARYNEQFF. J is TRBJ2-1 and V is TRBV11-3; a weak D match, TRBD2 (6 bases). Trimming shortened V by 6 bases and J by 4 bases, and 10 bases separated the two germline ends. The CDR3 length is 13 residues. Germline lookup yields CDR1 SGHNT and CDR2 YENEEA.